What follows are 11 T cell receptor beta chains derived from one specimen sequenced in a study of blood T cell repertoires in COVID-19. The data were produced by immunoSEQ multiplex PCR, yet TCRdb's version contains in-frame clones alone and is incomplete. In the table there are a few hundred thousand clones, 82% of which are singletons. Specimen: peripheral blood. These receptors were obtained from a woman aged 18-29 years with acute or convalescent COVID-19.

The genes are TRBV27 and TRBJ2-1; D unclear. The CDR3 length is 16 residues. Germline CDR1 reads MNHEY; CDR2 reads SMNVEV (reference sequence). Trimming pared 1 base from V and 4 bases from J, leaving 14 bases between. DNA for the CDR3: TGTGCCAGCAGTTTATTGGCGGCATCCCTATACAATGAGCAGTTCTTC. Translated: CASSLLAASLYNEQFF.

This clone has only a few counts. CDR3 DNA: TGTGCCTGGAGTACACGGACGGGGAACTATGGCTACACCTTC. It is translated as CAWSTRTGNYGYTF. V gene TRBV30 combines with J gene TRBJ1-2; D gene ambiguous. V lost 2 bases, J lost 2 bases, and 12 bases lay in between. Germline assignment: CDR1 GTSNPN and CDR2 SVGIG (reference sequence). The CDR3 has 14 residues.

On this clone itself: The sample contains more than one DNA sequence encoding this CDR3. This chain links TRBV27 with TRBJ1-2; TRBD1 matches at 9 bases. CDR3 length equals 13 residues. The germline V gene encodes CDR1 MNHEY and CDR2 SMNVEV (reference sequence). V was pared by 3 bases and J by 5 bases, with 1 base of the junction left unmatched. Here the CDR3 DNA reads TGTGCCAGCAGTTTGACAGGGGGGTATGGCTACACCTTC. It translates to CASSLTGGYGYTF.

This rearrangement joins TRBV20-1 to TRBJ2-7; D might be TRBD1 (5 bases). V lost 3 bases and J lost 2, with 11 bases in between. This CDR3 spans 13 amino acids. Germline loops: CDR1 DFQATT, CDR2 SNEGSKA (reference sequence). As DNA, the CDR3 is TGCAGTGCTAGTAGGTTCAGGGCCTACGAGCAGTACTTC. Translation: CSASRFRAYEQYF.

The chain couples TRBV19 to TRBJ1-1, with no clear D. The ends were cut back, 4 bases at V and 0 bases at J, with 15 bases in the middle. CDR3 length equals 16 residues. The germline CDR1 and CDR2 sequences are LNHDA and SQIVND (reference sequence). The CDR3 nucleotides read TGTGCCAGTAGTACTTCAGCAGGCCTCATGAACACTGAAGCTTTCTTT. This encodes CASSTSAGLMNTEAFF.

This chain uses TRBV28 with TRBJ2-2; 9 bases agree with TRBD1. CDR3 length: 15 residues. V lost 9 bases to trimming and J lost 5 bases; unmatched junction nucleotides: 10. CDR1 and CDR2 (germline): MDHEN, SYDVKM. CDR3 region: CASRSQGAGTGELFF. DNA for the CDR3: TGTGCCAGTAGGTCACAGGGGGCAGGAACCGGGGAGCTGTTTTTT. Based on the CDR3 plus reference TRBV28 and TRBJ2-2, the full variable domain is DVKVTQSSRYLVKRTGEKVFLECVQDMDHENMFWYRQDPGLGLRLIYFSYDVKMKEKGDIPEGYSVSREKKERFSLILESASTNQTSMYLCASRSQGAGTGELFFGEGSRLTVL.

The CDR3 sequence: CASSPQSRDRFNQPQHF. The CDR3 nucleotides are TGTGCCAGCAGTCCTCAGTCCCGGGACAGGTTCAATCAGCCCCAGCATTTT. The chain is built from TRBV28 and TRBJ1-5; 8 bases are a match to TRBD1. The CDR3 extends over 17 amino acids. The V segment lost 5 bases and the J segment 3 bases; nucleotides outside the gene matches: 12. The germline V gene has CDR1 MDHEN and CDR2 SYDVKM.

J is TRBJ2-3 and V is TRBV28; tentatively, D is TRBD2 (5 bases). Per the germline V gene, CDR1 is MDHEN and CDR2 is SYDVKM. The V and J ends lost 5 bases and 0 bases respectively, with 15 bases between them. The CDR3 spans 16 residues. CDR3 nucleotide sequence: TGTGCCAGCAGTACCCCCCCTAGCTACAGCACAGATACGCAGTATTTT. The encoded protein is CASSTPPSYSTDTQYF.

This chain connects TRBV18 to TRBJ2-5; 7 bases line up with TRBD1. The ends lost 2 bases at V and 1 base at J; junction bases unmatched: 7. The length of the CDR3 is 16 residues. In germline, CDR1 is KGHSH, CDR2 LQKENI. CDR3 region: CASSPGNRDSQETQYF. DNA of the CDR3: TGTGCCAGCTCACCAGGAAACCGGGACAGCCAAGAGACCCAGTACTTC.

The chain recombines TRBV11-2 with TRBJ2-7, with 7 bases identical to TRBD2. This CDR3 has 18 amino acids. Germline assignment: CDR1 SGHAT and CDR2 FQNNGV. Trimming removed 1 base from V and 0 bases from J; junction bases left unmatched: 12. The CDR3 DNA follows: TGTGCCAGCAGCTTAGTATCCCCCGGGGAGGGCCTCTCCTACGAGCAGTACTTC. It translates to CASSLVSPGEGLSYEQYF.

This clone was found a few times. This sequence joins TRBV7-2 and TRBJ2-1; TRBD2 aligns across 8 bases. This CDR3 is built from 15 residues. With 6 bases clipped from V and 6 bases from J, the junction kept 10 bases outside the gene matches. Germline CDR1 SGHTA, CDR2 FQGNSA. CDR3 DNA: TGTGCCAGCAGTTATCTAGCGGGTGGTACCAATGAGCAGTTCTTC. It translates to CASSYLAGGTNEQFF.